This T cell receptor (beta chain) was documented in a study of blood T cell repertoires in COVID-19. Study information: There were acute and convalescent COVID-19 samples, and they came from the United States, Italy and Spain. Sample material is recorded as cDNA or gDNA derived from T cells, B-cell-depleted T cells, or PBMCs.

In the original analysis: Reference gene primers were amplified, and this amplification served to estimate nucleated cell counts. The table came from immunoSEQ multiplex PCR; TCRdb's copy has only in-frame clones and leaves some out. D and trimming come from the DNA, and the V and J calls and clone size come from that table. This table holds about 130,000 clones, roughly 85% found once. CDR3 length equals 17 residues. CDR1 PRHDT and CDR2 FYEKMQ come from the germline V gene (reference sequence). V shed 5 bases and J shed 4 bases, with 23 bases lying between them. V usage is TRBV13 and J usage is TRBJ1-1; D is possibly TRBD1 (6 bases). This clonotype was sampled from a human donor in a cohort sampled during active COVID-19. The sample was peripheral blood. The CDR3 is CASSAPGHLILGTEAFF. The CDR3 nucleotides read TGTGCCAGCAGCGCCCCGGGACACCTGATTTTGGGCACTGAAGCTTTCTTT.